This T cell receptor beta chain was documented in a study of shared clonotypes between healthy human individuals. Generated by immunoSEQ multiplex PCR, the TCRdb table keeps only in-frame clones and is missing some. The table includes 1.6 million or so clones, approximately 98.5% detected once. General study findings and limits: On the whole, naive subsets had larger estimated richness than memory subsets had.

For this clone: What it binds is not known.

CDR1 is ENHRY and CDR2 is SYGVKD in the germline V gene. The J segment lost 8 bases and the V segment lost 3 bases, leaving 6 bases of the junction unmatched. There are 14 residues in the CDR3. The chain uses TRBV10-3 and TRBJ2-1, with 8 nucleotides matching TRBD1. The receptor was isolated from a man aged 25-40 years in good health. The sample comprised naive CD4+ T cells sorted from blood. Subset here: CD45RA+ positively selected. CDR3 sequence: CAISDRGQGDEQFF. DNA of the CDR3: TGTGCCATCAGTGACCGCGGACAGGGCGATGAGCAGTTCTTC.